One sample yielded the 3 T cell receptor beta chains listed below, sequenced in a study of shared T cell receptors in the human thymus. Produced via immunoSEQ multiplex PCR; TCRdb's table is partial and in-frame only. In the table there are 500,000 to 550,000 clones, about four fifths of which are singletons. Another study also made use of these data, one on human thymus T cells.

The specimen was thymocytes. The receptor set was obtained from a boy in the first two years of life with a congenital heart defect.

The chain combines TRBV19 with TRBJ1-1; D unclear. This CDR3 is built from 14 residues. Deletions cut 4 bases from V and 0 bases from J, with 9 bases between. Germline V lookup: CDR1 LNHDA, CDR2 SQIVND (reference sequence). In DNA form, the CDR3 reads TGTGCCAGTAGTAATGAGAGCCTGAACACTGAAGCTTTCTTT. Residues: CASSNESLNTEAFF.

V gene TRBV27 combines with J gene TRBJ2-1; D may be TRBD1 (6 bases). Trimming pared 2 bases from V and 3 bases from J, leaving 11 bases between. Germline V lookup: CDR1 MNHEY, CDR2 SMNVEV (reference sequence). CDR3 length: 15 amino acids. The chain's CDR3 is CASSLSRQVYNEQFF. CDR3 DNA sequence: TGTGCCAGCAGTTTAAGTAGACAGGTCTACAATGAGCAGTTCTTC.

The V gene is TRBV5-6, the J gene TRBJ2-4; 7 bases align to TRBD1. CDR3 size: 14 residues. Germline V lookup: CDR1 SGHDT, CDR2 YYEEEE. V was pared by 0 bases and J by 4 bases, with 1 base of the junction left unmatched. CDR3 protein: CASSLGDRKNIQYF. The CDR3 coding sequence is TGTGCCAGCAGCTTGGGGGACAGAAAAAACATTCAGTACTTC.